In its sample, the clone carrying this T cell receptor (beta chain) was seen many times. No antigen is known for it. One junction end disagrees with the germline gene, perhaps due to a read error. This specimen belongs to a study of T-cell memory formation after mild COVID-19. This CDR3 spans 14 amino acids. CDR1 is SGHRS and CDR2 is YFSETQ in the germline V gene. Overall study results and limits: Contracting clones from day 15 to 85 showed balanced CD4/CD8; later expanders favored CD4+.

From the 5' RACE reads, TCRdb called clonotypes with MiXCR, one entry per CDR3 protein. In the table there are 250,000 to 300,000 distinct CDR3 sequences, roughly 15% of which are singletons. The TCR sequence derives from a man between 18 and 35 years old who had mild COVID-19 (a few samples of this study predate the infection). Cell type and time point are not known. The gene calls are TRBV5-1 and TRBJ2-1, with 11 bases fitting TRBD1. Material: PBMCs or a T cell subset sorted from them (not recorded which). The CDR3 nucleotides are TGTGCTAGCAGCTTAGGGACAGGGGGCAATGAGCAGTTCTTC. This sequence encodes CASSLGTGGNEQFF.